These T cell receptor beta chains were read from a single sample in a study of blood T cells in healthy people across ages. TCRdb reprocessed the 5' RACE reads with MiXCR, giving one entry per CDR3 protein. The data hold about 1 million distinct CDR3 sequences, with 35% to 50% observed a single time. Sequencing was carried out using blood. The source is a woman aged 55-70 years in good health. The CDR3 runs from the conserved cysteine through the conserved F or W. The D gene is left open where the match is weak. Expanded clones get a size class; other rows say once, few or many, or leave the size out.

TRBD2	-	TRBJ2-3	TRBV3-1	TGTGCCAGCAGCCAAGATGTGGGACTAGCGGGACAAACGCAGTATTTT	CASSQDVGLAGQTQYF
TRBD2	-	TRBJ2-1	TRBV20-1	TGCAGTGCTAGAAGGACTAGCAATGAGCAGTTCTTC	CSARRTSNEQFF
-	many	TRBJ2-7	TRBV11-2	TGTGCCAGCAGCTTCGGGGACGGACCCTACGAGCAGTACTTC	CASSFGDGPYEQYF
TRBD1	few	TRBJ2-7	TRBV10-2	TGCGCCAGCAGTGACCCCGGGACAGTAAGCGAGCAGTACTTC	CASSDPGTVSEQYF
-	-	TRBJ1-6	TRBV20-1	TGCAGTGCTAGACCCCCCGGACCGCTGAATTCACCCCTCCACTTT	CSARPPGPLNSPLHF
-	few	TRBJ2-7	TRBV5-1	TGCGCCAGCAGCTTGGCTTCGGCGGGTTACGAGCAGTACTTC	CASSLASAGYEQYF
-	once	TRBJ2-5	TRBV27	TGTGCCAGCAGTAGGCTGGGAGGCGCGTTGGCCGGGGAGCCCCAGTACTTC	CASSRLGGALAGEPQYF
-	-	TRBJ2-7	TRBV12-3/TRBV12-4	TGTGCCAGCAGTTTAGCGGGATTTGAGAGCGAGCAGTACTTC	CASSLAGFESEQYF
TRBD2	few	TRBJ2-1	TRBV5-1	TGCGCCAGCACCAGACTAGCGGGGCGCCTGAGTGAGCAGTTCTTC	CASTRLAGRLSEQFF
-	-	TRBJ2-5	TRBV20-1	TGCAGTGCTAGTATTATCGCGGGACTTTCGTACCAAGAGACCCAGTACTTC	CSASIIAGLSYQETQYF
-	-	TRBJ2-7	TRBV6-1	TGTGCCAGCAGTGAAAGGCGGATCTCCTACAATGAGCAGTACTTC	CASSERRISYNEQYF
-	-	TRBJ2-2	TRBV28	TGTGCCAGCACCCCACACGGGGTCGGGGAGCTGTTTTTT	CASTPHGVGELFF
-	-	TRBJ2-7	TRBV6-5	TGTGCCAGCAGTTACTCGATACTTGGTGCTAACGGCGGCTCCTACGAGCAGTACTTC	CASSYSILGANGGSYEQYF
-	few	TRBJ2-7	TRBV20-1	TGCAGTGGTCTATCCTCCTACGAGCAGTACTTC	CSGLSSYEQYF
TRBD2	few	TRBJ2-1	TRBV5-1	TGCGCCAGCAGCCCACGGGGGGGCGGTAAGCCTAACAATGAGCAGTTCTTC	CASSPRGGGKPNNEQFF
TRBD2	-	TRBJ2-1	TRBV19	TGTGCCAGTAGTATTCCCCCGGGTAGCCTAAGCGGGAGTCGCAATGAGCAGTTCTTC	CASSIPPGSLSGSRNEQFF
TRBD1	few	TRBJ1-2	TRBV20-1	TGCAGTGCTAGCACAGGGGCTGGGGGCTACACCTTC	CSASTGAGGYTF
TRBD1	-	TRBJ2-7	TRBV2	TGTGCCAGCTTCCGGACAGGGGGCTACGAGCAGTACTTC	CASFRTGGYEQYF
-	-	TRBJ2-7	TRBV25-1	TGTGCCAGCAGTGAATCCGGAGTAAGGTACTTC	CASSESGVRYF
-	few	TRBJ2-1	TRBV27	TGTGCCGCCGGGTTAGGTGAGCAGTTCTTC	CAAGLGEQFF
TRBD1	-	TRBJ1-6	TRBV20-1	TGCAGTGCTAGCGGTGTTCAGGGGGGAAATTCACCCCTCCACTTT	CSASGVQGGNSPLHF
TRBD2	few	TRBJ2-7	TRBV12-3/TRBV12-4	TGTGCCAGCACCCAATGGGCTAGCGGAGGGAGCTACGAGCAGTACTTC	CASTQWASGGSYEQYF
-	many	TRBJ2-7	TRBV6-5	TGTGCCAGCAAGGGGGGGAGCTACGAGCAGTACTTC	CASKGGSYEQYF
-	-	TRBJ2-7	TRBV3-1	TGTGCCTGCAGCCAGGAACACCTTAGCTCCTACGAGCAGTACTTC	CACSQEHLSSYEQYF
-	once	TRBJ1-6	TRBV4-2	TGTGCCAGCGGCCAAGACCCCGTCCGCAGCTCCTATAATTCACCCCTCCACTTT	CASGQDPVRSSYNSPLHF
TRBD2	-	TRBJ2-7	TRBV5-1	TGCGCCAGCAGCTTACCGGGACTAGCGGGAGTTAAGTCCGGGAATGAGCAGTACTTC	CASSLPGLAGVKSGNEQYF
TRBD2	once	TRBJ2-5	TRBV9	TGTGCCAGCAGCGCAGGGACTAGCGGGAGATCCGGCGAGACCCAGTACTTC	CASSAGTSGRSGETQYF
-	-	TRBJ2-1	TRBV4-1	TGCGCCAGCAGCCAAAGTGAGGGGGACATAGGCAATGAGCAGTTCTTC	CASSQSEGDIGNEQFF
-	few	TRBJ2-5	TRBV11-2	TGTGCCAGCAAGGGCGTCCAAGAGACCCAGTACTTC	CASKGVQETQYF
TRBD2	-	TRBJ2-7	TRBV20-1	TGCAGTGCTAGGCTAGCGGGAGGGCCTGCGGGGCGGTACTTC	CSARLAGGPAGRYF
-	-	TRBJ2-3	TRBV5-1	TGCGCCAGCAGGCGCACGGGTCCCGGAGATACGCAGTATTTT	CASRRTGPGDTQYF
TRBD1	-	TRBJ2-7	TRBV15	TGTGCCACTACCGGGACAGACTCCTACGAGCAGTACTTC	CATTGTDSYEQYF
TRBD2	few	TRBJ2-3	TRBV3-1	TGTGCCAGCAGCCAAGAAAGGCGGGAGTGGGGCACAGATACGCAGTATTTT	CASSQERREWGTDTQYF
TRBD1	-	TRBJ1-2	TRBV27	TGTGCCAGCAGTCGGGACAGGGCCTTTGGCTACACCTTC	CASSRDRAFGYTF
-	-	TRBJ2-3	TRBV28	TGTGCCACAACGGGGGAGTTTACAGATACGCAGTATTTT	CATTGEFTDTQYF
TRBD1	-	TRBJ2-6	TRBV5-1	TGCGCCAGCAGCTTCCGGGACAGGAACTCTGGGGCCAACGTCCTGACTTTC	CASSFRDRNSGANVLTF
-	-	TRBJ2-7	TRBV20-1	TGCAGTGCTAGAGGGAGAAGAAGCTCCTACGAGCAGTACTTC	CSARGRRSSYEQYF
-	-	TRBJ2-6	TRBV11-2	TGTGCCAGCAGCCCCCTGAGGAGGCTTCCTGGGGCCAACGTCCTGACTTTC	CASSPLRRLPGANVLTF
TRBD1	-	TRBJ1-2	TRBV6-4	TGTGCCAGCAGTGACTCGCCAGGGGGCATCAACTATGGCTACACCTTC	CASSDSPGGINYGYTF
-	-	TRBJ1-2	TRBV20-1	TGCAGTGCTATACCCGGGAACCGCTCTCCTCGGGGCTACACCTTC	CSAIPGNRSPRGYTF
TRBD2	many	TRBJ2-3	TRBV10-3	TGTGCCACCCTAGGACTAGCGGGCCCCACAGATACGCAGTATTTT	CATLGLAGPTDTQYF
-	few	TRBJ2-7	TRBV12-3/TRBV12-4	TGTGCCAGCAGTTTAGCGGGGGCTACACCCGAGCAGTACTTC	CASSLAGATPEQYF
-	-	TRBJ2-2	TRBV27	TGTGCCAGCAGTTTACTTATTTTGGGGATCGGGGAGCTGTTTTTT	CASSLLILGIGELFF
TRBD2	few	TRBJ2-3	TRBV6-2/TRBV6-3	TGTGCCAGCACCGAAGCCAATAGCGGGAGTGGGACAGATACGCAGTATTTT	CASTEANSGSGTDTQYF
TRBD1	few	TRBJ2-5	TRBV4-1	TGCGCCAGCAGCCAAGGGGCTGGGACAGGGAGTGAGACCCAGTACTTC	CASSQGAGTGSETQYF
-	-	TRBJ2-7	TRBV24-1	TGTGCCACCAGTGATTTGGGTGATTGTCTCCACCTGGGTCACTACGAGCAGTACTTC	CATSDLGDCLHLGHYEQYF
-	-	TRBJ1-4	TRBV3-1	TGTGCCAGCAGCCAAGATTCAGGGTGGAATGAAAAACTGTTTTTT	CASSQDSGWNEKLFF
-	few	TRBJ1-2	TRBV11-1	TGTGCCAGCAGCTTTGGGGGCGCGGATGGCTACACCTTC	CASSFGGADGYTF
-	many	TRBJ2-1	TRBV5-1	TGCGCCAGCAGCTTTTCTAGTACGAACAATGAGCAGTTCTTC	CASSFSSTNNEQFF
TRBD1	-	TRBJ1-6	TRBV9	TGTGCCAGCAGCGTAGGCGGGGACAGGGTTTCACCCCTCCACTTT	CASSVGGDRVSPLHF
TRBD1	-	TRBJ1-4	TRBV27	TGTGCCAGCAGGTTAGGACAGGGGGCGACTAATGAAAAACTGTTTTTT	CASRLGQGATNEKLFF
TRBD2	-	TRBJ2-4	TRBV6-6	TGTGCCACCCTTAGCGGGAGGGGCAATGAGCAGTACTTC	CATLSGRGNEQYF
-	-	TRBJ2-7	TRBV12-3/TRBV12-4	TGTGCCAGCAGTTTCTGGGGCAGACCTTACGAGCAGTACTTC	CASSFWGRPYEQYF
-	few	TRBJ2-2	TRBV3-1	TGTGCCAGCAGCCAAGGATCGAGCGCCCACACCGGGGAGCTGTTTTTT	CASSQGSSAHTGELFF